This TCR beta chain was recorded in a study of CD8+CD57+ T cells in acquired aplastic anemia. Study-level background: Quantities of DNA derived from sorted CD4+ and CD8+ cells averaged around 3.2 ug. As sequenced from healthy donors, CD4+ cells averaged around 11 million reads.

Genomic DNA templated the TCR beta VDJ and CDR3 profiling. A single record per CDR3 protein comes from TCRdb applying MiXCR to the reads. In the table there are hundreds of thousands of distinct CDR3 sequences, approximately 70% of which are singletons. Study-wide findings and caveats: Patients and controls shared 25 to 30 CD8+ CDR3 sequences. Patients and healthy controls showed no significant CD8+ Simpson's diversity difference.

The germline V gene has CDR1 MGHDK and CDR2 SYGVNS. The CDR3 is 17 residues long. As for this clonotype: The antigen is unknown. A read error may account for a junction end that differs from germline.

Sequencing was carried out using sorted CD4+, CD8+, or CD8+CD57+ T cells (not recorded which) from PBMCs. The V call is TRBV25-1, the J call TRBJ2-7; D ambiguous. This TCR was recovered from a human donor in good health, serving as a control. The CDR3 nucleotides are TGCGCCAGCAGCCGCGATTTGCGACAACAGAGCTTCTACGAGCAGTACTTC. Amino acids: CASSRDLRQQSFYEQYF.